Below are 21 T cell receptor beta chains sequenced from a single sample in a study of blood T cells in healthy people across ages. A second PCR, run for about 6 to 12 cycles, used a sample-barcoded 5' primer plus a J-beta primer mix. TCRdb re-called the 5' RACE reads through MiXCR, storing one row per CDR3 protein. The table includes fewer than 800,000 distinct CDR3 sequences, just under 25% detected once. The sample was also linked to a second study, of T cells of mothers and their children.

The sequencing input was blood. The receptors stem from a boy younger than 18 in good health.

This clonotype was found a few times. V gene TRBV11-2 combines with J gene TRBJ2-5, with D possibly matching TRBD1 (5 bases). CDR1 SGHAT and CDR2 FQNNGV come from the germline V gene. The CDR3 spans 15 residues. Trimming removed 3 bases at V and 7 bases at J, with 18 bases between. CDR3 DNA sequence: TGTGCCAGCAGCTTCTCTCCCAGGGTGTCAGGGACCCAGTACTTC. Amino acid sequence: CASSFSPRVSGTQYF. The full variable domain, its missing parts supplied by reference TRBV11-2 and TRBJ2-5, is EAGVAQSPRYKIIEKRQSVAFWCNPISGHATLYWYQQILGQGPKLLIQFQNNGVVDDSQLPKDRFSAERLKGVDSTLKIQPAKLEDSAVYLCASSFSPRVSGTQYFGPGTRLLVL.

V and J are TRBV29-1 and TRBJ2-5; D is undetermined. V shed 5 bases and J shed 0 bases, with 7 bases lying between them. CDR1 and CDR2 (germline): SQVTM, ANQGSEA. This CDR3 region has 12 residues. CDR3 region: CSVRSDQETQYF. The CDR3 coding sequence is TGCAGCGTTAGGTCAGACCAAGAGACCCAGTACTTC.

V and J are TRBV29-1 and TRBJ2-5, with a tentative D call TRBD1 (5 bases). The J call may be in error: the DNA end matches TRBJ2-7 better. Germline CDR1 SQVTM, CDR2 ANQGSEA. This CDR3 is 12 amino acids long. The CDR3 loop reads CSVVSGLNEQYF. For the CDR3, the DNA is TGCAGCGTTGTTTCAGGGTTGAACGAGCAGTACTTC.

The chain has TRBV6-6 and TRBJ2-3; 7 nucleotides line up with TRBD1. V gave up 6 bases and J gave up 4 bases; unmatched junction bases: 7. This CDR3 has 14 amino acids. Germline assignment: CDR1 MNHNY and CDR2 SVGAGI (reference sequence). The CDR3 DNA is TGTGCCAGCAGCAAGGGACAGACCTCAGATACGCAGTATTTT. Its protein is CASSKGQTSDTQYF.

CDR3 protein: CASSFPKTENTEAFF. The CDR3 region has the DNA TGTGCCAGCAGTTTCCCCAAGACAGAGAACACTGAAGCTTTCTTT. The genes are TRBV28 and TRBJ1-1; possibly TRBD1 for D (5 bases). The CDR3 loop spans 15 amino acids. Germline CDR1 MDHEN, CDR2 SYDVKM. The V end was cut by 3 bases, the J end by 1 base, with 12 bases between. The whole variable domain, filled in from reference TRBV28 and TRBJ1-1, reads DVKVTQSSRYLVKRTGEKVFLECVQDMDHENMFWYRQDPGLGLRLIYFSYDVKMKEKGDIPEGYSVSREKKERFSLILESASTNQTSMYLCASSFPKTENTEAFFGQGTRLTVV.

This clonotype was seen a few times. This rearrangement joins TRBV3-1 to TRBJ2-7, with 12 bases matching TRBD1. Judging by the DNA end, TRBJ2-5 fits better; the J call may be wrong. The germline gives CDR1 LGHDT, CDR2 YNNKEL (reference sequence). The CDR3 contains 16 residues. The CDR3 sequence: CASSQEGQGAGETQYF. CDR3 in DNA: TGTGCCAGCAGCCAAGAGGGACAGGGGGCAGGGGAGACCCAGTACTTC.

This clonotype was seen a handful of times. This chain connects TRBV6-5 to TRBJ2-1; 11 bases map to TRBD2. Germline V gene sequence: CDR1 MNHEY, CDR2 SVGAGI. The V gene end was trimmed by 4 bases and the J gene end by 8 bases; junction bases not matched to a gene: 7. The CDR3 is made up of 15 amino acids. The CDR3 loop reads CASSSIAGGIDEQFF. In DNA form, the CDR3 reads TGTGCCAGCAGTTCCATAGCGGGAGGGATCGATGAGCAGTTCTTC.

This clonotype was seen at least ten times. This rearrangement joins TRBV4-2 to TRBJ2-5, with 9 bases fitting TRBD1. The CDR3 has 14 residues. After removal of 1 base from V and 3 bases from J, the junction contained 0 bases not matched to a gene. CDR1 is LGHNA and CDR2 is YNFKEQ in the germline V gene. Here the CDR3 reads CASSQGQGEETQYF. In DNA, the CDR3 is TGTGCCAGCAGCCAAGGACAGGGGGAAGAGACCCAGTACTTC.

CDR3 residues: CASSSTGGFVSEQFF. DNA for the CDR3: TGTGCCAGCAGCTCTACAGGGGGCTTTGTTAGTGAGCAGTTCTTC. The chain has TRBV11-3 and TRBJ2-5; 9 bases are a match to TRBD1. With the DNA end fitting TRBJ2-1 better, the J assignment may be wrong. Germline V gene data show CDR1 as SGHNT and CDR2 as YENEEA. The CDR3 spans 15 residues.

The V gene is TRBV7-9, the J gene TRBJ2-2, with 9 bases that match TRBD1. With V trimmed by 4 bases and J by 2 bases, 5 bases remained unmatched. CDR1 is SEHNR and CDR2 is FQNEAQ in the germline V gene (reference sequence). The CDR3 totals 16 residues. The CDR3 DNA sequence: TGTGCCAGCAGCTCTCCGGGACAGGGTAACACCGGGGAGCTGTTTTTT. Its translation is CASSSPGQGNTGELFF.

The J gene is TRBJ2-5, the V gene TRBV3-1, with TRBD1 matching 10 bases. The closer fit of TRBJ2-1 to the DNA end suggests the J call may be wrong. The CDR3 runs 16 residues. Per germline, CDR1 LGHDT and CDR2 YNNKEL (reference sequence). In DNA form, the CDR3 reads TGTGCCAGCAGCCCTCGACAGGGGGCATGGTACAATGAGCAGTTCTTC. It is translated as CASSPRQGAWYNEQFF.

This clonotype was counted a single time. The chain links TRBV7-8 to TRBJ1-5, with TRBD1 as a possible D gene (6 bases). The CDR3 contains 17 residues. CDR1 SGHVS and CDR2 FQNEAQ come from the germline V gene. V was clipped by 1 base and J by 2 bases, with 15 bases between them. The CDR3 spells CASSLGGGAGGNQPQHF. CDR3 DNA: TGTGCCAGCAGCTTAGGAGGAGGCGCAGGGGGCAATCAGCCCCAGCATTTT.

This clonotype occurred a few times. V is TRBV4-1 and J is TRBJ2-7, with 9 bases that match TRBD1. This CDR3 spans 17 amino acids. Losses at the gene ends were 1 base for V and 2 bases for J; bases not matched to a gene: 9. Per the germline V gene, CDR1 is MGHRA and CDR2 is YSYEKL. The CDR3 here is CASSQGDGTGRTYEQYF. CDR3 coding DNA: TGCGCCAGCAGCCAAGGTGACGGGACAGGGAGGACCTACGAGCAGTACTTC.

The V gene is TRBV6-5, the J gene TRBJ2-5; the D is unclear. CDR3 size: 14 residues. V was cut by 6 bases and J by 5 bases, with 16 bases left in between. Germline V gives CDR1 MNHEY, CDR2 SVGAGI. CDR3 loop: CASSYGWAAETQYF. The CDR3 nucleotides read TGTGCCAGCAGCTACGGTTGGGCGGCGGAGACCCAGTACTTC.

This clonotype was seen a few times. The V gene is TRBV29-1, the J gene TRBJ2-2; 12 nucleotides agree with TRBD2. Germline V gene sequence: CDR1 SQVTM, CDR2 ANQGSEA. CDR3 length equals 18 residues. V shed 7 bases and J 1 base; nucleotides not matched to a gene: 13. CDR3 nucleotide sequence: TGCAGCGGTGTACTCGCACTAGCGGGGGGCCTGAACACCGGGGAGCTGTTTTTT. Translating it yields CSGVLALAGGLNTGELFF.

A few counts support this clonotype. The germline gene is not matched at one end of the junction; a read error may be the cause. The rearrangement uses TRBV28 and TRBJ2-5, with 7 bases that match TRBD1. Near its end, the DNA agrees better with TRBJ2-7, so the J call may be wrong. The CDR3 loop spans 12 amino acids. Germline V gene lookup returns CDR1 MDHEN and CDR2 SYDVKM. The CDR3 is CANSSSGGEQYF. The CDR3 bases are TGTGCCAACAGTTCCTCAGGGGGCGAGCAGTACTTC.

The genes are TRBV27 and TRBJ2-3, with 7 bases aligning to TRBD2. Germline CDR1 reads MNHEY; CDR2 reads SMNVEV (reference sequence). V lost 3 bases and J lost 1; bases outside the gene matches: 10. The CDR3 has 17 residues. CDR3 bases: TGTGCCAGCAGTTTCGCGGGAGTCCCAAGACGCACAGATACGCAGTATTTT. Its protein is CASSFAGVPRRTDTQYF.

The chain joins TRBV11-2 to TRBJ1-2; TRBD1 is a possible D gene (5 bases). The germline gives CDR1 SGHAT, CDR2 FQNNGV. The V end lost 4 bases, the J end lost 5 bases, and 14 bases lay between the germline ends. This CDR3 region has 14 residues. The DNA for the CDR3 is TGTGCCAGCAGCTGGGGTGCTGAGGGGTATGGCTACACCTTC. Translation: CASSWGAEGYGYTF.

Regarding this clonotype: The junction and the germline gene differ at one end; a read error may be behind it. The chain has TRBV6-7 and TRBJ2-1; 8 bases agree with TRBD2. TRBV6-7 is identified as an open reading frame with a role that is uncertain. The CDR3 has 16 amino acids. The CDR3 DNA sequence: TGTTCCAGCAGTCACTCTCTAGCGGGCCTATACAATGAGCAGTTCTTC. This translates into CSSSHSLAGLYNEQFF.

This clonotype showed up just a few times. The V call is TRBV20-1, the J call TRBJ2-3, with 14 bases matching TRBD2. V was pared by 2 bases and J by 2 bases, with 15 bases of the junction left unmatched. Germline V gene data show CDR1 as DFQATT and CDR2 as SNEGSKA (reference sequence). The CDR3 loop spans 20 amino acids. DNA of the CDR3: TGCAGTGCTAGACTTGCCACCTGGGGGACTAGCGGGGGAAACACAGATACGCAGTATTTT. It specifies CSARLATWGTSGGNTDTQYF.

V usage is TRBV21-1 and J usage is TRBJ2-4. TRBV21-1 is a pseudogene. The length of the CDR3 is 14 residues. CDR3 sequence reads: CASKTPLAKNIQYF. As DNA, the CDR3 is TGTGCCAGCAAGACACCGTTAGCCAAAAACATTCAGTACTTC.